Following are 11 T cell receptor beta chains from one sample sequenced in a study of blood T cell repertoires in COVID-19 (dated by TCRdb to about 2020). Library method: the immunoSEQ multiplex PCR assay. TCRdb stores this immuneACCESS table with in-frame sequences only. Part of the clones is absent; in the studies checked, under half of the shortfall reflects unresolved V genes, and no reason is known for the rest. In all, the sample holds around 67,000 clones, and around 82% of those were seen once. Together, the top ten hold about 16% of the sample. Sequenced material: peripheral blood. The origin of the receptors is an older man with active COVID-19.

The genes are TRBV9 and TRBJ2-5; TRBD2 might be the D (7 bases). Germline values: CDR1 SGDLS, CDR2 YYNGEE. The CDR3 is 16 residues long. Trimming removed 3 bases from V and 5 bases from J, with 20 bases in between. CDR3 DNA: TGTGCCAGCAGCGCTGGGACCGGGGGGCGCGTTGAGACCCAGTACTTC. This sequence encodes CASSAGTGGRVETQYF.

In this sample, this clone turned up a few times. The chain is built from TRBV19 and TRBJ2-7, with 7 bases that match TRBD1. V trimming: 5 bases; J trimming: 3 bases; junction bases outside the gene matches: 7. The CDR3 runs to 14 residues. Germline CDR1 and CDR2: LNHDA and SQIVND (reference sequence). The CDR3 sequence is CASSPGQSRYEQYF. The CDR3, as DNA: TGTGCCAGTAGTCCGGGACAGTCCCGCTACGAGCAGTACTTC. The whole variable domain, remainder taken from reference TRBV19 and TRBJ2-7, is DGGITQSPKYLFRKEGQNVTLSCEQNLNHDAMYWYRQDPGQGLRLIYYSQIVNDFQKGDIAEGYSVSREKKESFPLTVTSAQKNPTAFYLCASSPGQSRYEQYFGPGTRLTVT.

The chain employs TRBV7-2 and TRBJ2-2; 8 nucleotides match TRBD2. CDR3 length: 17 residues. Unmatched junction bases numbered 8, after V lost 5 bases and J lost 0 bases. CDR1 and CDR2 from the germline V gene are SGHTA and FQGNSA. Written as DNA, the CDR3 is TGTGCCAGCAGCCCGCTGGGCGGGGGGACGAACACCGGGGAGCTGTTTTTT. This translates into CASSPLGGGTNTGELFF.

This clone occurred once. The chain recombines TRBV7-3 with TRBJ2-5; tentative D call: TRBD2 (5 bases). V was clipped by 2 bases and J by 5 bases, with 15 bases between them. The CDR3 runs 15 residues. In germline, CDR1 is SGHTA, CDR2 FQGTGA. DNA of the CDR3: TGTGCCAGCAGCTTAGTTTCGGGGTCTATGGAGACCCAGTACTTC. The encoded protein is CASSLVSGSMETQYF. The whole variable domain, filled in from reference TRBV7-3 and TRBJ2-5, reads GAGVSQTPSNKVTEKGKYVELRCDPISGHTALYWYRQSLGQGPEFLIYFQGTGAADDSGLPNDRFFAVRPEGSVSTLKIQRTERGDSAVYLCASSLVSGSMETQYFGPGTRLLVL.

The rearrangement joins TRBV6-6 to TRBJ2-1; D perhaps matches TRBD2 (6 bases). V was cut by 6 bases and J by 3 bases, with 15 bases left in between. The germline V gene encodes CDR1 MNHNY and CDR2 SVGAGI (reference sequence). The CDR3 sequence is 15 residues long. The CDR3 is CASSPGGDIYNEQFF. DNA for the CDR3: TGTGCCAGCAGCCCCGGAGGGGATATCTACAATGAGCAGTTCTTC.

This chain joins TRBV30 and TRBJ1-5; 8 bases agree with TRBD1. The length of the CDR3 is 16 residues. V lost 1 base to trimming and J lost 1 base; unmatched junction nucleotides: 6. CDR1 and CDR2 from the germline V gene are GTSNPN and SVGIG (reference sequence). The CDR3 sequence is CAWSADRGGSNQPQHF. The DNA of the CDR3 is TGTGCCTGGAGTGCCGACAGGGGTGGGAGCAATCAGCCCCAGCATTTT.

V gene TRBV7-9 combines with J gene TRBJ2-5; D is perhaps TRBD1 (6 bases). With 5 bases removed from V and 6 bases from J, the gap between germline ends came to 19 bases. There are 15 residues in the CDR3. From germline, CDR1 is SEHNR and CDR2 FQNEAQ (reference sequence). Here the CDR3 DNA reads TGTGCCAGCAGCCCAGGATGGCAGGGGAGCCAGACCCAGTACTTC. This codes for CASSPGWQGSQTQYF.

The gene calls are TRBV7-2 and TRBJ2-1; 7 positions match TRBD2. The germline V gene encodes CDR1 SGHTA and CDR2 FQGNSA. The CDR3 length is 16 residues. V gave up 5 bases and J gave up 8 bases; unmatched junction bases: 15. CDR3 sequence (DNA): TGTGCCAGCAGCAACTTGCGCGCTAGCGGTGGGTATGAGCAGTTCTTC. Encoded protein: CASSNLRASGGYEQFF.

This chain links TRBV5-1 with TRBJ2-7; TRBD2 matches 10 bases. CDR3 size: 15 residues. Germline V gene sequence: CDR1 SGHRS, CDR2 YFSETQ. With 0 bases clipped from V and 2 bases from J, the junction kept 2 bases outside the gene matches. CDR3 DNA: TGCGCCAGCAGCTTGGGTAGCGGGGGGACCTACGAGCAGTACTTC. The encoded protein is CASSLGSGGTYEQYF.

This rearrangement joins TRBV7-3 to TRBJ1-6; D may be TRBD1 (6 bases). The CDR3 totals 15 residues. Between the trimmed V and J ends, which lost 1 base and 11 bases, there was a span of 15 bases. Germline CDR1 and CDR2: SGHTA and FQGTGA. CDR3 sequence reads: CASSLITGNGAPLHF. The CDR3, as DNA: TGTGCCAGCAGCTTAATAACAGGGAACGGAGCACCCCTCCACTTT.

The chain combines TRBV6-2 or TRBV6-3 with TRBJ2-1; perhaps TRBD2 as D (6 bases). Germline V gives CDR1 MNHEY, CDR2 SVGEGT. V shed 4 bases and J shed 0 bases, with 16 bases lying between them. This CDR3 contains 17 residues. The CDR3 DNA follows: TGTGCCAGCAGTTCAATTATTAGCGGTAGCTCCTACAATGAGCAGTTCTTC. Translating it yields CASSSIISGSSYNEQFF.